This TCR beta chain was documented in a study of T cell responses to AZD1222 COVID-19 vaccine. The overall study: Pooled together were second doses at about 4 or about 12 weeks.

The CDR3 is 16 residues long. The germline V gene has CDR1 SGHTA and CDR2 FQGNSA. The V and J ends lost 3 bases and 0 bases, in that order; junction bases with no gene match: 7. Study-level results: Clonal diversity may have been underestimated in mostly white British donors. Following two doses of AZD1222, Spike-specific TCR breadth and depth rose. Just 5 or 6 AZD1222 recipients tested seropositive at baseline.

Some clones are missing from TCRdb's copy, which holds only in-frame ones; the method was immunoSEQ multiplex PCR. The table has roughly 120,000 clones, about 90% seen once. Notes on this clone: Its antigen is not identified.

This TCR was sampled from an adult in good health. The chain has TRBV7-2 and TRBJ2-7; 8 bases align to TRBD1. The sample was peripheral blood, taken on day 0 of AZD1222 vaccination. The CDR3 reads CASSFGDRGSSYEQYF. The CDR3 DNA sequence: TGTGCCAGCAGCTTCGGAGACAGGGGAAGCTCCTACGAGCAGTACTTC.